Sequencing of this TCR beta chain was carried out in a study of blood T cells in healthy people across ages. Notes on this clonotype: Its antigen is not identified.

The CDR3 totals 14 residues. Trimming took off 2 bases at V and 1 base at J, with 9 bases between the two ends. The germline V gene encodes CDR1 ENHRY and CDR2 SYGVKD. Each individual donor underwent a draw of roughly 10 milliliters of peripheral blood. Alongside a J-beta primer mix, a sample-barcoded 5' primer served in a second PCR lasting about 7 to 12 cycles. Each CDR3 protein is one row after TCRdb ran MiXCR on the 5' RACE reads. The table shows hundreds of thousands of distinct CDR3 sequences, with around 46% occurring only once. Points from the study as a whole: Comparison with aged donors showed that long-lived donors had more naive CD4+ cells and higher diversity.

The gene calls are TRBV10-3 and TRBJ2-7, with D maybe TRBD2 (5 bases). Sequencing was performed on blood. The sequence came from a man aged 30 to 39 in good health. CDR3 loop: CAISESGLSYEQYF. CDR3 nucleotide sequence: TGTGCCATCAGTGAGAGCGGCTTATCCTACGAGCAGTACTTC.